This is a list of T cell receptor beta chains from one sample in a study of T cells in Graves' hyperthyroidism and ophthalmopathy. A single record per CDR3 protein comes from TCRdb applying MiXCR to the multiplex PCR reads. This sample carries under 450,000 distinct CDR3 sequences, approximately 14% of them seen once, and the ten largest clones take 14%. Sequenced sample: blood. The receptors were gathered from a woman under 30 with Graves' hyperthyroidism. Each CDR3 is given with its conserved first and last residue. A D gene is named only where the DNA matches it firmly. The size of a clone is reported for some rows only, either as once, few or many, or as a class for expanded clones.

d_gene	v_gene	abundance	len	j_gene	CDR3nt	CDR3aa
.	TRBV6-2/TRBV6-3	many	14	TRBJ1-4	TGTGCCAGCAGTTACGAGAGTTTCAATGAAAAACTGTTTTTT	CASSYESFNEKLFF
.	TRBV28	many	15	TRBJ1-1	TGTGCCACCCTCTGGGGGGGGACGGCGAACACTGAAGCTTTCTTT	CATLWGGTANTEAFF
TRBD1	TRBV5-6	.	17	TRBJ1-4	TGTGCCAGCAGCTTAGACAGGGGCCGCGACTTGGGTGAAAAACTGTTTTTT	CASSLDRGRDLGEKLFF
.	TRBV18	once	15	TRBJ1-3	TGTGCCAGCTCACCGAGAGGATCTAACGGAAACACCATATATTTT	CASSPRGSNGNTIYF
.	TRBV6-6	.	18	TRBJ2-6	TGTGCCAGCAGTTACGGGTGGCGGAGAAACTCTGGGGCCAACGTCCTGACTTTC	CASSYGWRRNSGANVLTF
.	TRBV11-2	.	16	TRBJ2-1	TGTGCCAGCAGCCCTCGGGGGGCCGTCACTTACAATGAGCAGTTCTTC	CASSPRGAVTYNEQFF
.	TRBV4-1	few	17	TRBJ2-2	TGCGCCAGCAGCCAAGAATGGTCCCAGCAGAACACCGGGGAGCTGTTTTTT	CASSQEWSQQNTGELFF
TRBD1	TRBV3-1	many	15	TRBJ1-5	TGTGCCAGCAGCCGGGGACAGGGGGACCGTCAGCCCCAGCATTTT	CASSRGQGDRQPQHF
TRBD2	TRBV11-2	many	16	TRBJ2-1	TGTGCCAGCAGCTTAGAAGGCGAGCGGGGCACCAATGAGCAGTTCTTC	CASSLEGERGTNEQFF
.	TRBV4-1	.	16	TRBJ1-1	TGCGCCAGCAGCCAAGATGGAGGGGTTGGGAACACTGAAGCTTTCTTT	CASSQDGGVGNTEAFF
.	TRBV7-6	.	15	TRBJ2-1	TGTGCCAGCAGCTTAAGTCCGGGGTCTTACAATGAGCAGTTCTTC	CASSLSPGSYNEQFF
.	TRBV5-1	many	13	TRBJ2-5	TGCGCCAGCAACCGGGACACAAGAGAGACCCAGTACTTC	CASNRDTRETQYF
.	TRBV7-2	many	16	TRBJ2-3	TGTGCCAGCAGCTCTTTGCCGGGGGGCCCGGCGGATACGCAGTATTTT	CASSSLPGGPADTQYF
.	TRBV13	few	12	TRBJ2-1	TGTGCCAGCAGCTTAAGGGGGACAGAGCAGTTCTTC	CASSLRGTEQFF
TRBD2	TRBV27	.	17	TRBJ2-7	TGTGCCAGCAGACCCTGGACTAGCGGTCTCTTCACCTACGAGCAGTACTTC	CASRPWTSGLFTYEQYF
.	TRBV3-1	few	15	TRBJ2-7	TGTGCCAGCAGCCAAGATGATCGGGCGAATTACGAGCAGTACTTC	CASSQDDRANYEQYF
TRBD1	TRBV20-1	few	13	TRBJ1-2	TGCAGTGCTAGGACAGGGGGCAACTATGGCTACACCTTC	CSARTGGNYGYTF
.	TRBV20-1	many	14	TRBJ2-1	TGCAGTGCTAGAGACTTGAGCTCCTACAATGAGCAGTTCTTC	CSARDLSSYNEQFF
TRBD1	TRBV7-9	few	15	TRBJ1-2	TGTGCCAGCAGCCTCCGGGACAGGGAGTTCTATGGCTACACCTTC	CASSLRDREFYGYTF
TRBD1	TRBV19	.	14	TRBJ1-1	TGTGCCAGTAGTGCCGGACAGGGGCCCCCTGAAGCTTTCTTT	CASSAGQGPPEAFF
TRBD1	TRBV4-1	.	16	TRBJ2-1	TGCGCCAGCAGCCAAGAGCGGCAGGGGGCTTACAATGAGCAGTTCTTC	CASSQERQGAYNEQFF
.	TRBV6-1	few	13	TRBJ1-2	TGTGCCAGCAGTGGCCGGGACAAAAATGACTACACCTTC	CASSGRDKNDYTF
.	TRBV2	few	17	TRBJ1-2	TGTGCCAGCAGCCGGGACGAAACCCCGGGAAGGAACTATGGCTACACCTTC	CASSRDETPGRNYGYTF
.	TRBV15	few	14	TRBJ1-1	TGTGCCACCAGCAGAGAGGGGCCTAACACTGAAGCTTTCTTT	CATSREGPNTEAFF
.	TRBV7-2	many	15	TRBJ1-5	TGTGCCAGCAGCTCCGGAGGGCTTACTTATCAGCCCCAGCATTTT	CASSSGGLTYQPQHF
.	TRBV12-5	many	20	TRBJ2-1	TGTGCTAGTGGTTTGCCCCTGGAGGGATCGGGGCCTAACCCCTACAATGAGCAGTTCTTC	CASGLPLEGSGPNPYNEQFF
TRBD2	TRBV20-1	many	18	TRBJ2-3	TGCAGTGCTAGAGGGCTAGCGGGGGGGACGATATCCGCAGATACGCAGTATTTT	CSARGLAGGTISADTQYF
TRBD2	TRBV27	many	15	TRBJ2-3	TGTGCCAGCAGTTTCGAGCGGGGGCGCACAGATACGCAGTATTTT	CASSFERGRTDTQYF
TRBD1	TRBV3-1	few	17	TRBJ2-4	TGTGCCAGCAGCCCGTATCGGGACAGGGTTACCAAAAACATTCAGTACTTC	CASSPYRDRVTKNIQYF
.	TRBV6-1	many	14	TRBJ2-2	TGTGCCAGCAGATCTGGTTTTGGGGCCGGGGAGCTGTTTTTT	CASRSGFGAGELFF
TRBD1	TRBV6-1	.	15	TRBJ2-3	TGTGCCAGCAGTATTGGACAGGGAAGTGGGGATACGCAGTATTTT	CASSIGQGSGDTQYF
TRBD1	TRBV29-1	.	12	TRBJ2-7	TGCAGCGGGGGACAGGGTTACTACGAGCAGTACTTC	CSGGQGYYEQYF
TRBD1	TRBV3-1	few	18	TRBJ1-5	TGTGCCAGCAGGACCGGGACAGGGAGCCTCGGCGGCAATCAGCCCCAGCATTTT	CASRTGTGSLGGNQPQHF
TRBD2	TRBV3-1	.	18	TRBJ2-1	TGTGCCAGCAGCCAAGCCCCCTTAGGGAGCGGGAGGGCGAATGAGCAGTTCTTC	CASSQAPLGSGRANEQFF
.	TRBV19	.	15	TRBJ1-4	TGTGCCAGTAGTAAAGCCCGGGGGCCTAATGAAAAACTGTTTTTT	CASSKARGPNEKLFF
TRBD2	TRBV28	many	15	TRBJ2-3	TGTGCCAGCAGTGTAGCGGGAGGGCCGTCAGATACGCAGTATTTT	CASSVAGGPSDTQYF
TRBD2	TRBV7-7	few	16	TRBJ2-1	TGTGCCGCTTATTGGACTAGCGGGAGCCCCCCTAATGAGCAGTTCTTC	CAAYWTSGSPPNEQFF
TRBD1	TRBV28	.	17	TRBJ1-1	TGTGCCAGCAGTCCACCCGACAGGGTCCCAATGAACACTGAAGCTTTCTTT	CASSPPDRVPMNTEAFF
.	TRBV12-3/TRBV12-4	many	13	TRBJ1-2	TGTGCCAGCAGTTCAGACAGGTTTTATGGCTACACCTTC	CASSSDRFYGYTF
TRBD1	TRBV12-3/TRBV12-4	many	14	TRBJ1-1	TGTGCCAGCAGTCGCCAGGGGGTGAACACTGAAGCTTTCTTT	CASSRQGVNTEAFF
TRBD1	TRBV6-1	many	13	TRBJ1-2	TGTGCCAGTTCCGGGACAGAGAACTATGGCTACACCTTC	CASSGTENYGYTF
TRBD1	TRBV12-3/TRBV12-4	few	18	TRBJ1-6	TGTGCCAGCAGTTTTGGGATCAGTCAGGGGGCGGGGAATTCACCCCTCCACTTT	CASSFGISQGAGNSPLHF
TRBD1	TRBV18	many	14	TRBJ1-5	TGTGCCAGCTCACGGAAACAGGGGGATCAGCCCCAGCATTTT	CASSRKQGDQPQHF
.	TRBV5-1	many	13	TRBJ2-1	TGCGCCAGCAGCACTGGACAGTCTCCCGAGCAGTTCTTC	CASSTGQSPEQFF
.	TRBV5-1	many	14	TRBJ2-3	TGCGCCAGCAGCTTGGATGTGGGAACAGATACGCAGTATTTT	CASSLDVGTDTQYF
.	TRBV29-1	few	13	TRBJ2-1	TGCAGCGTTGTAAAGGAGTTAGTGTATGAGCAGTTCTTC	CSVVKELVYEQFF
.	TRBV28	once	15	TRBJ1-3	TGTGCCAGCAGTTTAGGTGTCGGAACTGGAAACACCATATATTTT	CASSLGVGTGNTIYF
.	TRBV5-6	few	15	TRBJ1-3	TGTGCCAGCAGCTCAGGGAGGGCTCTGAGAAACACCATATATTTT	CASSSGRALRNTIYF
TRBD1	TRBV15	few	15	TRBJ1-5	TGTGCCACCAGCAGCGACAGGGGCCTTAGTCAGCCCCAGCATTTT	CATSSDRGLSQPQHF
.	TRBV7-2	.	13	TRBJ2-7	TGTGCCAGCAGCTTTGAGACGGGTTACGAGCAGTACTTC	CASSFETGYEQYF
TRBD2	TRBV7-9	many	17	TRBJ2-3	TGTGCCAGCAGCTTAGGGCCCATAGCGGGCCTCACAGATACGCAGTATTTT	CASSLGPIAGLTDTQYF
.	TRBV5-1	few	14	TRBJ2-5	TGCGCCAGCAGCTTGTCGGGGCCCCAAGAGACCCAGTACTTC	CASSLSGPQETQYF
TRBD1	TRBV9	many	14	TRBJ2-7	TGTGCCAGCAGCGATGCGGGACAGGGGGGAGAGCAGTACTTC	CASSDAGQGGEQYF
.	TRBV3-1	many	12	TRBJ2-3	TGTGCCAGCAGCCAGAGTGCAGATACGCAGTATTTT	CASSQSADTQYF
TRBD2	TRBV27	many	13	TRBJ2-7	TGTGCCAGCAGTTCGGCTAGCGGCTACGAGCAGTACTTC	CASSSASGYEQYF
.	TRBV20-1	many	15	TRBJ1-1	TGCAGTGCACCAAGTAGGTCTACGACGAACACTGAAGCTTTCTTT	CSAPSRSTTNTEAFF